This TCR beta chain was recorded in a study of cytomegalovirus exposure and HLA in healthy donors. V was pared by 4 bases and J by 3 bases, with 17 bases between. The CDR3 totals 15 residues. Germline-derived CDR1 and CDR2 are SGHNT and YYREEE (reference sequence). PCR involved 60 Vbeta and 13 Jbeta primers. TCRdb's copy holds only in-frame clones and misses some; the assay was immunoSEQ multiplex PCR. Among 180,000 or so clones listed, more than 60% were seen once. The sequenced sample consisted of PBMCs. The TCR comes from a woman in her thirties or forties in good health and CMV-seropositive. The chain links TRBV5-4 to TRBJ2-7; maybe TRBD1 (7 bases). This CDR3 is CASSPGGQVGYEQYF. The CDR3 DNA reads TGTGCCAGCAGCCCAGGGGGGCAGGTCGGCTACGAGCAGTACTTC.